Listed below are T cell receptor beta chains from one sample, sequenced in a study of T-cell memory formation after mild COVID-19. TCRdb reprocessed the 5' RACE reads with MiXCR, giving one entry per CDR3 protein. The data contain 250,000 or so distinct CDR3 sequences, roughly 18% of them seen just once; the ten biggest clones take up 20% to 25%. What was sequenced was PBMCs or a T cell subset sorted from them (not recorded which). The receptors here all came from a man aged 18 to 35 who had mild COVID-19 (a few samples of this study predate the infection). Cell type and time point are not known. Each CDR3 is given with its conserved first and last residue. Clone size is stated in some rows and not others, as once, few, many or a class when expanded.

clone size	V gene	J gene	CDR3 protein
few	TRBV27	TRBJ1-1	CASSLVGTQPEAFF
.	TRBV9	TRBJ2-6	CASSDDPHASGANVLTF
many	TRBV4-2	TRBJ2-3	CASSQDRGQRRGKDTQYF
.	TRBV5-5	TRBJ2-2	CASSLVGGVSTGELFF
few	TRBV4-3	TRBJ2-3	CASSQVIPQYTDTQYF
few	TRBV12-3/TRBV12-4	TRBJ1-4	CASSPLTNEKLFF
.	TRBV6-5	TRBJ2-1	CASSNNQGRLHYEQFF
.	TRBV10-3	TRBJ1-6	CAISERGQNSPLHF
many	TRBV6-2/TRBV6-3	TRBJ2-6	CASSWDSGANVLTF
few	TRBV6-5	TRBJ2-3	CASSYGQGKRYF
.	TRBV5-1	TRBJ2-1	CASSQGVTGYNEQFF
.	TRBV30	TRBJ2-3	CAWSVGGASTDTQYF
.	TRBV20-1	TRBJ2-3	CSAPGTGHTDTQYF
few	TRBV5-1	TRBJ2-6	CASAVVLGFGANVLTF
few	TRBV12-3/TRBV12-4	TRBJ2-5	CASNGPNQETQYF
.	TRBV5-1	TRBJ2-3	CASSLARSGTDTQYF